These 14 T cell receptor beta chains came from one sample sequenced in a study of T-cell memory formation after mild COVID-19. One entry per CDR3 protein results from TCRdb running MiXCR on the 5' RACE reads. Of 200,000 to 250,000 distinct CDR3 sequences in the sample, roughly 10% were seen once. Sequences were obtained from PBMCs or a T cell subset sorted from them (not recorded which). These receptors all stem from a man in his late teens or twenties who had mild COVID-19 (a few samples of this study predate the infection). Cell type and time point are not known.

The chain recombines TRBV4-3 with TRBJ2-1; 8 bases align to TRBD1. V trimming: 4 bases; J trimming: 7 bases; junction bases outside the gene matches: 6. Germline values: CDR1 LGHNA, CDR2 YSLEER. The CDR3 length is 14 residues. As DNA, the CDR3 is TGCGCCAGCAGCCTCATTACAGGGGGGAATGAGCAGTTCTTC. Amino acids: CASSLITGGNEQFF.

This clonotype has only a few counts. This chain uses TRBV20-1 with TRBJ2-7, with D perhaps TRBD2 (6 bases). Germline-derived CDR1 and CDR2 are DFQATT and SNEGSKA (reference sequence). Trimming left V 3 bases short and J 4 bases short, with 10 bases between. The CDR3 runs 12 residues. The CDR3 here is CSASRGFYEQYV. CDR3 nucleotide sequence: TGCAGTGCTAGCCGGGGGTTTTACGAGCAGTACGTC.

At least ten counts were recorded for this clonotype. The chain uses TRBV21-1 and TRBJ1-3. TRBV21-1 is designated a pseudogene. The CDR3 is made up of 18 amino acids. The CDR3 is CASAFLRESGPSGNTIYF. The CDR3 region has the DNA TGTGCCAGCGCCTTCCTAAGGGAATCGGGTCCCTCTGGAAACACCATATATTTT.

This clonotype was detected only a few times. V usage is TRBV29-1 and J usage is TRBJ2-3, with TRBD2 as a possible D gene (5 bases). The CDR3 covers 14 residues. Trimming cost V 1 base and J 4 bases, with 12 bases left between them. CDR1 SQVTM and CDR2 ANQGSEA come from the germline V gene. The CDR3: CSVEGLLSADTQYF. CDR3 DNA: TGCAGCGTTGAAGGACTATTAAGCGCAGATACGCAGTATTTT.

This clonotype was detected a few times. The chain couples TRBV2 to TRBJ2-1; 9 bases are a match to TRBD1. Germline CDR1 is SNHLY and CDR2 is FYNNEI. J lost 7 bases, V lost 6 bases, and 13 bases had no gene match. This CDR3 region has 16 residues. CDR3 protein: CASRATQGAFRNEQFF. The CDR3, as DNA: TGTGCCAGCAGGGCAACACAGGGGGCTTTTAGGAATGAGCAGTTCTTC.

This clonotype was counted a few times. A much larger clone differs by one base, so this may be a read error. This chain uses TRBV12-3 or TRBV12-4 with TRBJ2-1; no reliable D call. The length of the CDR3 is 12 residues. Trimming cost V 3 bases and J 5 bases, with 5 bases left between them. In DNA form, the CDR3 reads TGTGCCAGCAGTTTTGAGAACAATGAGCAGTTCTTC. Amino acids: CASSFENNEQFF.

CDR3 region: CASSQGSSGGTSSTDTQYF. The CDR3 DNA sequence: TGCGCCAGCAGCCAAGGTAGTAGCGGGGGGACCTCTAGCACAGATACGCAGTATTTT. This chain uses TRBV4-3 with TRBJ2-3; 10 bases are a match to TRBD2. The germline CDR1 and CDR2 sequences are LGHNA and YSLEER. V gave up 1 base and J gave up 0 bases; unmatched junction bases: 10. CDR3 size: 19 residues.

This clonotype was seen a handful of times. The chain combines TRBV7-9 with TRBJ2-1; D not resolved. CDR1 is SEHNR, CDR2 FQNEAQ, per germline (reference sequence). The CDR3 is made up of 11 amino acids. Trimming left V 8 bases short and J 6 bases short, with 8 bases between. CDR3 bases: TGTGCCAGCTCAAAGGGCAATGAGCAGTTCTTC. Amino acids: CASSKGNEQFF.

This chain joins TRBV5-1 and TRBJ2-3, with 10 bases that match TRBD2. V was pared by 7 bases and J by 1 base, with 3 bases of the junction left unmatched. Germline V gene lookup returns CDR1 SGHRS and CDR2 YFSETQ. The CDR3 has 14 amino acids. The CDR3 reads CASLLAGGTDTQYF. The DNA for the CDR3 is TGCGCCAGCCTTCTAGCGGGGGGCACAGATACGCAGTATTTT.

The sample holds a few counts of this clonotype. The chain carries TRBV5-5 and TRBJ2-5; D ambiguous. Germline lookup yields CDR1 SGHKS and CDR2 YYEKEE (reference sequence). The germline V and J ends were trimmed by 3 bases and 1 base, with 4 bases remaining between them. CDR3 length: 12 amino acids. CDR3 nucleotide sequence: TGTGCCAGCAGCTACACCCAAGAGACCCAGTACTTC. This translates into CASSYTQETQYF.

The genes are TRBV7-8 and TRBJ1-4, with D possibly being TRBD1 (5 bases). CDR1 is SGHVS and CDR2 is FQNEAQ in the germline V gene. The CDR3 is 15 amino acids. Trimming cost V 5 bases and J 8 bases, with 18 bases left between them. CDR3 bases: TGTGCCAGCAGCCATGACAGAAGGTCTGGCGAAAAACTGTTTTTT. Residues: CASSHDRRSGEKLFF.

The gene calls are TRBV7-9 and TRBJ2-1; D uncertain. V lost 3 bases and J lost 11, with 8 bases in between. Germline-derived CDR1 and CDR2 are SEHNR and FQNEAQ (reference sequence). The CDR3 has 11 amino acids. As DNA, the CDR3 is TGTGCCAGCAGCTTGGCGGAGAAGCAGTTCTTC. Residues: CASSLAEKQFF.

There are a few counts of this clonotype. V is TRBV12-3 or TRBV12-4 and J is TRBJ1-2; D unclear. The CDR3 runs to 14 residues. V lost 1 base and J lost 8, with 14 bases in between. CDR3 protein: CASSLEVGPSGYTF. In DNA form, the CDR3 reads TGTGCCAGCAGTTTAGAAGTGGGTCCCAGCGGCTACACCTTC.

The CDR3 reads CASSPNPHRTTNEKLFF. CDR3 sequence (DNA): TGTGCCAGCAGCCCGAACCCTCACAGGACAACTAATGAAAAACTGTTTTTT. The chain employs TRBV5-4 and TRBJ1-4; D is perhaps TRBD1 (5 bases). In germline, CDR1 is SGHNT, CDR2 YYREEE (reference sequence). This CDR3 comprises 17 residues. With 4 bases removed from V and 0 bases from J, the gap between germline ends came to 16 bases.